A selection of T cell receptor beta chains follows, all from one sample in a study of beta chain features in type 1 diabetes. Some clones are missing from TCRdb's copy, which holds only in-frame ones; the method was immunoSEQ multiplex PCR. The table records some 900,000 clones, roughly 16% of them present only once. Sequences were obtained from naive CD4+ T cells from blood. The receptors shown here come from a woman under 30 in good health. CDR3s include the opening cysteine and the closing phenylalanine or tryptophan. The D gene is left open where the match is weak. Size values are once, few and many counts, or a class for expanded clones, and some rows have none.

clone size: NA; CDR3 length: 16; D gene: NA; J gene: TRBJ2-1; V gene: TRBV6-6; CDR3 protein: CASSYGLGQGGNEQFF; CDR3 DNA: TGTGCCAGCAGTTATGGTCTGGGGCAGGGTGGCAATGAGCAGTTCTTC
clone size: few; CDR3 length: 15; D gene: NA; J gene: TRBJ1-5; V gene: TRBV28; CDR3 protein: CASTIQGKFLQPQHF; CDR3 DNA: TGTGCCAGCACTATACAGGGAAAATTTCTTCAGCCCCAGCATTTT
clone size: NA; CDR3 length: 19; D gene: TRBD2; J gene: TRBJ2-3; V gene: TRBV6-1; CDR3 protein: CASSERGIAGAWGTDTQYF; CDR3 DNA: TGTGCCAGCAGTGAAAGGGGAATAGCGGGAGCTTGGGGGACAGATACGCAGTATTTT
clone size: few; CDR3 length: 14; D gene: NA; J gene: TRBJ2-4; V gene: TRBV4-2; CDR3 protein: CASSQEGAKNIQYF; CDR3 DNA: TGTGCCAGCAGCCAAGAAGGGGCCAAAAACATTCAGTACTTC
clone size: few; CDR3 length: 15; D gene: NA; J gene: TRBJ2-7; V gene: TRBV6-5; CDR3 protein: CASRVADQLPYEQYF; CDR3 DNA: TGTGCCAGCAGGGTTGCCGACCAGCTACCCTACGAGCAGTACTTC
clone size: NA; CDR3 length: 15; D gene: NA; J gene: TRBJ2-7; V gene: TRBV4-2; CDR3 protein: CASSQDESHSYEQYF; CDR3 DNA: TGTGCCAGCAGCCAAGATGAAAGCCACTCCTACGAGCAGTACTTC
clone size: few; CDR3 length: 13; D gene: NA; J gene: TRBJ2-5; V gene: TRBV5-1; CDR3 protein: CASSLIPQETQYF; CDR3 DNA: TGCGCCAGCAGCTTAATACCGCAAGAGACCCAGTACTTC
clone size: NA; CDR3 length: 14; D gene: NA; J gene: TRBJ1-1; V gene: TRBV9; CDR3 protein: CASSASPIPTEAFF; CDR3 DNA: TGTGCCAGCAGCGCTTCCCCGATTCCCACTGAAGCTTTCTTT
clone size: many; CDR3 length: 14; D gene: TRBD2; J gene: TRBJ2-1; V gene: TRBV10-3; CDR3 protein: CAISESGTTPQQFF; CDR3 DNA: TGTGCCATCAGTGAGTCCGGGACTACCCCCCAGCAGTTCTTC
clone size: NA; CDR3 length: 13; D gene: NA; J gene: TRBJ1-2; V gene: TRBV12-5; CDR3 protein: CASGLESNYGYTF; CDR3 DNA: TGTGCTAGTGGTTTGGAATCTAACTATGGCTACACCTTC
clone size: NA; CDR3 length: 13; D gene: NA; J gene: TRBJ1-5; V gene: TRBV19; CDR3 protein: CASSKDWDQPQHF; CDR3 DNA: TGTGCCAGTAGTAAGGACTGGGATCAGCCCCAGCATTTT
clone size: few; CDR3 length: 15; D gene: NA; J gene: TRBJ2-7; V gene: TRBV29-1; CDR3 protein: CSVEGAGTFICEQYF; CDR3 DNA: TGCAGCGTTGAAGGGGCAGGGACCTTCATCTGTGAGCAGTACTTC
clone size: NA; CDR3 length: 17; D gene: NA; J gene: TRBJ1-2; V gene: TRBV28; CDR3 protein: CASSLPSGVGYSYGYTF; CDR3 DNA: TGTGCCAGCAGTCTCCCCTCGGGCGTGGGGTACTCCTATGGCTACACCTTC
clone size: NA; CDR3 length: 15; D gene: NA; J gene: TRBJ2-7; V gene: TRBV9; CDR3 protein: CASSVSPRGYSEQYF; CDR3 DNA: TGTGCCAGCAGCGTGAGTCCGCGGGGCTATAGCGAGCAGTACTTC
clone size: NA; CDR3 length: 18; D gene: TRBD2; J gene: TRBJ2-1; V gene: TRBV7-8; CDR3 protein: CASSFDGLAGAGYNEQFF; CDR3 DNA: TGTGCCAGCAGCTTTGACGGACTAGCGGGAGCGGGTTACAATGAGCAGTTCTTC